This T cell receptor (beta chain) was retrieved from a study of blood T cell repertoires in COVID-19. Whole-study context: The cDNA or gDNA used as material had been derived from T cells, B-cell-depleted T cells, or PBMCs.

Germline V lookup: CDR1 SGHTA, CDR2 FQGNSA. The CDR3 is 16 residues long. V shed 0 bases, J shed 5 bases, and the junction held 5 bases outside the gene matches. Generated by immunoSEQ multiplex PCR, the TCRdb table keeps only in-frame clones and is missing some. The table shows about 160,000 clones, with roughly 86% occurring only once. The source of this sequence is a man aged 45 to 65 with active or convalescent COVID-19. Sample: peripheral blood. This chain joins TRBV7-2 and TRBJ2-2, with TRBD2 identical over 8 bases. CDR3: CASSLAGSGSTGELFF. The CDR3 region has the DNA TGTGCCAGCAGCTTAGCGGGAAGCGGGAGTACCGGGGAGCTGTTTTTT.